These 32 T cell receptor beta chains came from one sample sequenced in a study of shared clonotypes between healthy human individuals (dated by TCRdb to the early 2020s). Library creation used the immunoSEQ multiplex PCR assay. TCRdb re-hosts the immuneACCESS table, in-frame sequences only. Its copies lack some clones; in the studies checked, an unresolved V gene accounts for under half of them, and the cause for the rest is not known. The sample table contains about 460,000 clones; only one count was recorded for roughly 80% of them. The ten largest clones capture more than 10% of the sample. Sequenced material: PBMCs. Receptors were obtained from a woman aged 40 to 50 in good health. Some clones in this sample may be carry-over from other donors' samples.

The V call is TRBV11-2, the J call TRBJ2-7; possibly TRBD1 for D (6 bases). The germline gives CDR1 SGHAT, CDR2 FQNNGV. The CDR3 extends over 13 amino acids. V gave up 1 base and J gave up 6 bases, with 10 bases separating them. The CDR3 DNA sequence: TGTGCCAGCAGCTTAGGGGGGACATCCGAGCAGTACTTC. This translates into CASSLGGTSEQYF.

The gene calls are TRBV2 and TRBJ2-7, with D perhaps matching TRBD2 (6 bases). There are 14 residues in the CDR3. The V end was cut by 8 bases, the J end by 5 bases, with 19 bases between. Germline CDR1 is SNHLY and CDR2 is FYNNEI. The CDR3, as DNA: TGTGCCAGCTCCCCGGGGCGGGAAATCCACGAGCAGTACTTC. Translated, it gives CASSPGREIHEQYF.

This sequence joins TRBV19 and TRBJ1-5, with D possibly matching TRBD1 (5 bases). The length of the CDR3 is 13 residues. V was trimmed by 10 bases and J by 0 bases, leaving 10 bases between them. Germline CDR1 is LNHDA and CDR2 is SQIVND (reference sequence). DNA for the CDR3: TGTGCCATCGGGACGTATAGCAATCAGCCCCAGCATTTT. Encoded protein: CAIGTYSNQPQHF.

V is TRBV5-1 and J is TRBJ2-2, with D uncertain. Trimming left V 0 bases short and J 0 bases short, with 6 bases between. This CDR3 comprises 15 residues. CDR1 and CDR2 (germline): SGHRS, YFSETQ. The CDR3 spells CASSLAAANTGELFF. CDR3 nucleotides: TGCGCCAGCAGCTTGGCGGCGGCGAACACCGGGGAGCTGTTTTTT.

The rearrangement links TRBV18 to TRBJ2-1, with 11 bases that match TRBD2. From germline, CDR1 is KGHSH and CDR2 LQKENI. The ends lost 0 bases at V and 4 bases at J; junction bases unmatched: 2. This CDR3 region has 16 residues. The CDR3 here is CASSPPGTSGYNEQFF. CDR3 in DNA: TGTGCCAGCTCACCACCCGGGACTAGCGGATACAATGAGCAGTTCTTC. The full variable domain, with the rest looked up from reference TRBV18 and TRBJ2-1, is NAGVMQNPRHLVRRRGQEARLRCSPMKGHSHVYWYRQLPEEGLKFMVYLQKENIIDESGMPKERFSAEFPKEGPSILRIQQVVRGDSAAYFCASSPPGTSGYNEQFFGPGTRLTVL.

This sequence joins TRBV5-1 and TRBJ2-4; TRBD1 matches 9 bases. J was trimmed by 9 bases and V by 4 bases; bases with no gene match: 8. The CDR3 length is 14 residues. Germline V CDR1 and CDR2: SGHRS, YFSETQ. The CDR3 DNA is TGCGCCAGCAGCCTGGGACAGGGTGGAAGCATTCAGTACTTC. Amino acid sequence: CASSLGQGGSIQYF.

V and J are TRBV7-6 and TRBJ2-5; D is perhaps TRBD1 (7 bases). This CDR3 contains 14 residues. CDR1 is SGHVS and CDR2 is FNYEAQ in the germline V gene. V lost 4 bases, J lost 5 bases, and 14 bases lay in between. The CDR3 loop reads CASSSEQGRETQYF. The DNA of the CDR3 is TGTGCCAGCAGCTCCGAACAGGGGAGGGAGACCCAGTACTTC.

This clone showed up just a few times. In DNA, the CDR3 is TGTGCCAGCAGCGTAGCTCAGCGGGGGAGCACAGATACGCAGTATTTT. It translates to CASSVAQRGSTDTQYF. The rearrangement joins TRBV9 to TRBJ2-3; the match to TRBD2 covers 8 bases. The germline V gene encodes CDR1 SGDLS and CDR2 YYNGEE. Trimming at V came to 0 bases and at J to 0 bases, leaving 3 bases not matched to a gene. The CDR3 sequence is 16 residues long. Full variable domain (missing parts from reference TRBV9 and TRBJ2-3): DSGVTQTPKHLITATGQRVTLRCSPRSGDLSVYWYQQSLDQGLQFLIQYYNGEERAKGNILERFSAQQFPDLHSELNLSSLELGDSALYFCASSVAQRGSTDTQYFGPGTRLTVL.

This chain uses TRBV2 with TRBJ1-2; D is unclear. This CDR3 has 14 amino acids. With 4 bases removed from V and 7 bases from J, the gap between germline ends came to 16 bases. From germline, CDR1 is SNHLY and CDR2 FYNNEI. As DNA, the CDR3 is TGTGCCAGCAGTGTGGCAGCAACACCTTCTGGCTACACCTTC. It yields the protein CASSVAATPSGYTF.

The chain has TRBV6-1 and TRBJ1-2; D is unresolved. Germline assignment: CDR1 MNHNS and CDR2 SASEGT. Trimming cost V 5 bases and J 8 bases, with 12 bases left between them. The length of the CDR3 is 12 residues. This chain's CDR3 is CASSNKLGGYTF. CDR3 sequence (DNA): TGTGCCAGCAGTAATAAACTCGGGGGCTACACCTTC.

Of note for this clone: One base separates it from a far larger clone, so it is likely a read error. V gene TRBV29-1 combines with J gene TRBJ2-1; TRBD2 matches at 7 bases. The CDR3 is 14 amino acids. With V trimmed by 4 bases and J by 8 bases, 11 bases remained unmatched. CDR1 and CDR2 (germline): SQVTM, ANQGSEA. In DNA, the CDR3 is TGCAGCGTTGTTAGGGGCGCGGGAGCGGATGAGCAGTTCTTC. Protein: CSVVRGAGADEQFF.

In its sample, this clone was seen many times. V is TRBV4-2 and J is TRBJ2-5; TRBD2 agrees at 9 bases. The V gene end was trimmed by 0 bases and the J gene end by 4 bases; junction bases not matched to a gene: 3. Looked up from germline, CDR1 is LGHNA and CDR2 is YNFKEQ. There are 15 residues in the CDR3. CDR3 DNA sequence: TGTGCCAGCAGCCAAGAGCGGGAGGGAGTAGAGACCCAGTACTTC. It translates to CASSQEREGVETQYF.

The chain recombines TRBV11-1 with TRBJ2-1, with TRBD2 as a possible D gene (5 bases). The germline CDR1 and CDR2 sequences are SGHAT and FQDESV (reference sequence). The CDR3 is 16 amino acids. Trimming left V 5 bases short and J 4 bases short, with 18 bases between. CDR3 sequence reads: CASSPQAGQGYNEQFF. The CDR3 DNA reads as TGTGCCAGCAGCCCCCAGGCGGGCCAAGGTTACAATGAGCAGTTCTTC.

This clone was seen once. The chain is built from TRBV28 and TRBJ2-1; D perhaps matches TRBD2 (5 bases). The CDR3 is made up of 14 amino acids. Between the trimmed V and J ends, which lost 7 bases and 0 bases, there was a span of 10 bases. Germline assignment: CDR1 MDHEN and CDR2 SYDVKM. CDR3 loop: CASKDLISYNEQFF. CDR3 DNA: TGTGCCAGCAAGGACTTGATCTCCTACAATGAGCAGTTCTTC.

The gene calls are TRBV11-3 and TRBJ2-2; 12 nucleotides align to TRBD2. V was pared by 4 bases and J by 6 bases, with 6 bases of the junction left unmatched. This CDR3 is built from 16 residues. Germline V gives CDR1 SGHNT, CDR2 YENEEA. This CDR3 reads CASSSSGTSGSGELFF. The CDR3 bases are TGTGCCAGCAGCTCTTCCGGGACTAGCGGGTCCGGGGAGCTGTTTTTT.

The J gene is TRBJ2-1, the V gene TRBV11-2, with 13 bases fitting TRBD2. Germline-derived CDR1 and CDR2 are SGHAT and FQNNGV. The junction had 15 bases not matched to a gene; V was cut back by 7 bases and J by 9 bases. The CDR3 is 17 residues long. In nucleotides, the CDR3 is TGTGCCAGCAACGCTCGAGGACTAGCGGGAGTGTCTGGTGAGCAGTTCTTC. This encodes CASNARGLAGVSGEQFF.

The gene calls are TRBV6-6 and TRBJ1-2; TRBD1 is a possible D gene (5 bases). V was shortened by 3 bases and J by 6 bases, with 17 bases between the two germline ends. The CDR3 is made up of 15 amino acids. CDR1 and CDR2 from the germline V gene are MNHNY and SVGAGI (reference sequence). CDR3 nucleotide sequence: TGTGCCAGCAGTTATTTGGGGTTAGGGGTCCATGGCTACACCTTC. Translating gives CASSYLGLGVHGYTF.

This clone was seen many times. CDR3 nucleotide sequence: TGTGCCTGGGCCTCAGGGGGTCGGCACAATGAGCAGTTCTTC. Translated: CAWASGGRHNEQFF. The chain uses TRBV30 and TRBJ2-1; 7 bases line up with TRBD1. Germline CDR1 GTSNPN, CDR2 SVGIG (reference sequence). After removal of 5 bases from V and 5 bases from J, the junction contained 9 bases not matched to a gene. CDR3 length: 14 residues.

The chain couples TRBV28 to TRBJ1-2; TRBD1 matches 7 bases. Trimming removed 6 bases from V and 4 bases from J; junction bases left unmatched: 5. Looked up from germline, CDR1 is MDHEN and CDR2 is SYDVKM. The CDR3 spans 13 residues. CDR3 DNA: TGTGCCAGCAGCCCAGACAGGGCCTATGGCTACACCTTC. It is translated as CASSPDRAYGYTF.

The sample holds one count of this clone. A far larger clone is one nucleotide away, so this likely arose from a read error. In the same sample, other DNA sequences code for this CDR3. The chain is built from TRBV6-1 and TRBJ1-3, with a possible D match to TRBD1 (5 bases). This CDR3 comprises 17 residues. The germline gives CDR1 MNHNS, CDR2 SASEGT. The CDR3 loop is CASSEALGGGSGNTIYF. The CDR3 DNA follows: TGCGCCAGCAGTGAAGCCCTCGGGGGTGGATCTGGAAACACCATATATTTT.

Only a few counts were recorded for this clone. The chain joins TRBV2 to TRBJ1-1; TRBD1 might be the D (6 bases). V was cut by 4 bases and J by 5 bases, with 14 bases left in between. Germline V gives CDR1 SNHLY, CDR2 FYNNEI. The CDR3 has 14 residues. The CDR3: CASSVQGWGTEAFF. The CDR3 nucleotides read TGTGCCAGCAGTGTACAGGGTTGGGGGACTGAAGCTTTCTTT.

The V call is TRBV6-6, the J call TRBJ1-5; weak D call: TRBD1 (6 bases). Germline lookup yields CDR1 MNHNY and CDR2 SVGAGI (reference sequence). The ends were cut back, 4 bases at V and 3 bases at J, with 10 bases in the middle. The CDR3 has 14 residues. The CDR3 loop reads CASSSDSDNQPQHF. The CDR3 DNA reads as TGTGCCAGCAGTTCGGACAGTGACAATCAGCCCCAGCATTTT.

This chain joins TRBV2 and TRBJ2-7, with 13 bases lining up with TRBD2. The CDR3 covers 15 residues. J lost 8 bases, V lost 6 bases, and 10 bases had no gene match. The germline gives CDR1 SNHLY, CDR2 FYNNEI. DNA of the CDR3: TGTGCCAGCAGGGCCACGACTAGCGGGAGGTTGAAGCAGTACTTC. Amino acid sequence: CASRATTSGRLKQYF.

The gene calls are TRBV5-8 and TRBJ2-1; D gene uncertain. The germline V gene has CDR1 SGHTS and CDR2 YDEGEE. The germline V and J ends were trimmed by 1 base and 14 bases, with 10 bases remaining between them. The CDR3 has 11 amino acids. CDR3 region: CASSLLAGKFF. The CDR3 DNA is TGTGCCAGCAGCTTGTTAGCAGGCAAGTTCTTC. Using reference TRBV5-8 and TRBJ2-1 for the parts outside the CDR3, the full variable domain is EAGVTQSPTHLIKTRGQQATLRCSPISGHTSVYWYQQALGLGLQFLLWYDEGEERNRGNFPPRFSGRQFPNYSSELNVNALELEDSALYLCASSLLAGKFFGPGTRLTVL.

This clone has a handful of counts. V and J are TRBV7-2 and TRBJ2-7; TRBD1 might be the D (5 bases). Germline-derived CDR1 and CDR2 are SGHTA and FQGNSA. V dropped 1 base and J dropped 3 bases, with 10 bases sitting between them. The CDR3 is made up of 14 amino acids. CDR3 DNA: TGTGCCAGCAGCTTAGGGGCAGGGTACTACGAGCAGTACTTC. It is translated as CASSLGAGYYEQYF. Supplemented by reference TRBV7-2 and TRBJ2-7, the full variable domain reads GAGVSQSPSNKVTEKGKDVELRCDPISGHTALYWYRQSLGQGLEFLIYFQGNSAPDKSGLPSDRFSAERTGGSVSTLTIQRTQQEDSAVYLCASSLGAGYYEQYFGPGTRLTVT.

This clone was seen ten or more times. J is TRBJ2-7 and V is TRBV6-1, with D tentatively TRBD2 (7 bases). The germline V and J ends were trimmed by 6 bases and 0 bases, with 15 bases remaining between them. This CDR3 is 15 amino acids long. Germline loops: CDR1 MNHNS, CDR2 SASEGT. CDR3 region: CASSTPGDYSYEQYF. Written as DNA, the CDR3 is TGTGCCAGCAGCACCCCAGGGGACTACTCCTACGAGCAGTACTTC.

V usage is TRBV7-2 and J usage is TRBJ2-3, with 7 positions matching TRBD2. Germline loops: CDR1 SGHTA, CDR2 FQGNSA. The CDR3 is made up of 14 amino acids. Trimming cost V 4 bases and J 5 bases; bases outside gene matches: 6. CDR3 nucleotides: TGTGCCAGCAGCTGGGGGGGGTTAATAGATACGCAGTATTTT. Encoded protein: CASSWGGLIDTQYF.

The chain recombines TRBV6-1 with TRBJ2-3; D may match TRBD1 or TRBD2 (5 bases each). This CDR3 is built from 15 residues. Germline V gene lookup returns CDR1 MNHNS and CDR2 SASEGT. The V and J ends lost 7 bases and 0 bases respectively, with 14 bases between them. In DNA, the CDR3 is TGTGCCAGCACCCCCCGGGGCGGGAGCACAGATACGCAGTATTTT. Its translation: CASTPRGGSTDTQYF.

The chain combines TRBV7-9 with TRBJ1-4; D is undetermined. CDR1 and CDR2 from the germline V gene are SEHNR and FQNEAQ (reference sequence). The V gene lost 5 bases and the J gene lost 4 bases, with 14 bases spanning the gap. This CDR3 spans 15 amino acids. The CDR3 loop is CASSPQTAFNEKLFF. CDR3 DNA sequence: TGTGCCAGCAGCCCCCAGACCGCCTTTAATGAAAAACTGTTTTTT.

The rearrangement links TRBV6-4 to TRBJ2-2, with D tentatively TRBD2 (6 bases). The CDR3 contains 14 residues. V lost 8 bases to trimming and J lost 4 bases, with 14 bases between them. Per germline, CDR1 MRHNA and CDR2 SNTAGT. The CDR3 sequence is CASRDSSITGELFF. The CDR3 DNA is TGTGCCAGCCGGGACTCGAGTATCACCGGGGAGCTGTTTTTT.

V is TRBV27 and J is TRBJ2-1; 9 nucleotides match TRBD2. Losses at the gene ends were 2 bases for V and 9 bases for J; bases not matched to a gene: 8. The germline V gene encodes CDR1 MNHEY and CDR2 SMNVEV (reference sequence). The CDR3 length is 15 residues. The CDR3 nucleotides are TGTGCCAGCAGTTTACTGGGTAGCGGGAGCCTTGAGCAGTTCTTC. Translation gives CASSLLGSGSLEQFF.

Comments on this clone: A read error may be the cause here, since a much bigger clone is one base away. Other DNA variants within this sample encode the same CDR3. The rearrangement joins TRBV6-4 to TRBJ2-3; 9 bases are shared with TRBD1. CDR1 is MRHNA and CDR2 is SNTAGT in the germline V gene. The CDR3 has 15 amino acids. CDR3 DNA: TGTGCCAGCAGCGACTTTACAGGGGGCGCAGATACGCAGTATTTT. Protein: CASSDFTGGADTQYF.